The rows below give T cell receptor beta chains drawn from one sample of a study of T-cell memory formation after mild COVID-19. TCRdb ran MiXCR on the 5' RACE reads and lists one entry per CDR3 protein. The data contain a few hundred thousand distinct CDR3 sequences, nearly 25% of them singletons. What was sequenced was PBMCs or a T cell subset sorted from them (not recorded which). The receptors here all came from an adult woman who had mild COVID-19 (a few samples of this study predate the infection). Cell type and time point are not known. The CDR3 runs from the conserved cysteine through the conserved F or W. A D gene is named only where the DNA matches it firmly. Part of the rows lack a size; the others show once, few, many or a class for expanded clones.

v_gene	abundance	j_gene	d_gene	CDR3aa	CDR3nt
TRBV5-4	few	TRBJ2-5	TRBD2	CASSGRSGGQETQYF	TGTGCCAGCAGCGGGAGGAGCGGGGGTCAAGAGACCCAGTACTTC
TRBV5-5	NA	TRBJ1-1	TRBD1	CASSSDTGQDKAFF	TGTGCCAGCAGCTCTGATACGGGACAGGATAAAGCTTTCTTT
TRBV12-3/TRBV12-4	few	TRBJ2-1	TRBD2	CASSLVLAGAEQFF	TGTGCCAGCAGTTTAGTACTAGCGGGAGCTGAGCAGTTCTTC
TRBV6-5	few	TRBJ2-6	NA	CATRDSRSGANVLTF	TGTGCCACGCGGGACTCGCGCTCTGGGGCCAACGTCCTGACTTTC
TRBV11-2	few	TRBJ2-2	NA	CASSLDGVRELFF	TGTGCCAGCAGCTTAGATGGGGTCCGGGAGCTGTTTTTT
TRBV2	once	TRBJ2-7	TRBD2	CASSDIAGVTYEQYF	TGTGCCAGCAGTGATATAGCGGGAGTGACCTACGAGCAGTACTTC
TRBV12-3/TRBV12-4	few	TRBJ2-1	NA	CASSLGGPHEQFF	TGTGCCAGCAGTTTGGGGGGGCCGCATGAGCAGTTCTTC
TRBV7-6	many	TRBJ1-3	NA	CASREGGGPDGSGNTIYF	TGTGCCAGCAGGGAAGGGGGGGGACCGGACGGCTCTGGAAACACCATATATTTT
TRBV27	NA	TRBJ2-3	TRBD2	CASSPRERGTTDTQYF	TGTGCCAGCAGCCCCCGGGAGCGGGGGACCACAGATACGCAGTATTTT
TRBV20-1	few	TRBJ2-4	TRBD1	CSAPGQNKNIQYF	TGCAGTGCCCCGGGACAGAACAAAAACATTCAGTACTTC
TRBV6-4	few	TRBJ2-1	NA	CASSETVDYNEQFF	TGTGCCAGCAGTGAAACAGTAGATTACAATGAGCAGTTCTTC
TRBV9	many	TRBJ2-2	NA	CASSVRGGAVDTGELFF	TGTGCCAGCAGCGTTAGGGGGGGGGCCGTCGACACCGGGGAGCTGTTTTTT
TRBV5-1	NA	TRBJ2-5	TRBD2	CASSLEPGGQETQYF	TGCGCCAGCAGCTTGGAACCGGGGGGGCAGGAGACCCAGTACTTC
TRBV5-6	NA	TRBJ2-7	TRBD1	CASSYTGWTGTNEQYF	TGTGCCAGCAGCTACACTGGCTGGACAGGCACAAACGAGCAGTACTTC
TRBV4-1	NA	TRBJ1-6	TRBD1	CASSGPEGATYSPLHF	TGCGCCAGCAGCGGCCCTGAGGGGGCCACCTATTCACCCCTCCACTTT
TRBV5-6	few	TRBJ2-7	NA	CASSRTISAEQYF	TGTGCCAGCTCACGGACGATTAGCGCGGAGCAGTACTTC
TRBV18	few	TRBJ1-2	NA	CASSPPGIYGYTF	TGTGCCAGCTCACCACCGGGTATCTATGGCTACACCTTC
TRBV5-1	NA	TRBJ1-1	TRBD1	CASSWYNPGQGAEF	TGCGCCAGCAGCTGGTACAATCCGGGACAGGGGGCCGAATTT
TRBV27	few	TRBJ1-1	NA	CASSPIQGNTEAFF	TGTGCCAGCAGCCCTATTCAAGGTAACACTGAAGCTTTCTTT
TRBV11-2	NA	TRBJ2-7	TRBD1	CASSGDRVAYEQYF	TGTGCCAGCAGCGGTGACAGGGTAGCCTACGAGCAGTACTTC
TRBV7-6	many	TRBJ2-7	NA	CASSLSGSAYEQYF	TGTGCCAGCAGCTTATCCGGGAGTGCCTACGAGCAGTACTTC
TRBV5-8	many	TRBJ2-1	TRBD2	CASSLRTSGGAFSYNEQFF	TGTGCCAGCAGCTTGCGTACTAGCGGGGGGGCCTTCTCCTACAATGAGCAGTTCTTC
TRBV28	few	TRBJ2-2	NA	CASRKRTAETGELFF	TGTGCCAGCAGGAAAAGGACAGCCGAGACCGGGGAGCTGTTTTTT
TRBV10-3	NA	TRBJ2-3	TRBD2	CAISGRVGSGNSTDTQYF	TGTGCCATCAGTGGACGAGTGGGTAGCGGGAACTCCACAGATACGCAGTATTTT
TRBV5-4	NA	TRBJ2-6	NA	CASSWGAAPGANVLTF	TGTGCCAGCAGCTGGGGGGCAGCTCCTGGGGCCAACGTCCTGACTTTC
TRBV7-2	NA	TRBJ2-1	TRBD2	CASRMGGRADEQFF	TGTGCCAGCCGGATGGGCGGGAGGGCCGATGAGCAGTTCTTC
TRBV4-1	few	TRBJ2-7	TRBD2	CASSPGLAGGRYEQYF	TGCGCCAGCAGCCCGGGGCTAGCGGGGGGACGGTACGAGCAGTACTTC
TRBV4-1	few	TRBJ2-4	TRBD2	CASSLGLAGGEAKNIQYF	TGCGCCAGCAGCCTCGGACTAGCGGGGGGGGAAGCCAAAAACATTCAGTACTTC
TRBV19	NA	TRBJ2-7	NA	CASSGNFYEQYF	TGTGCCAGTAGTGGAAACTTCTACGAGCAGTACTTC
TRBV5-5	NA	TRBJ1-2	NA	CASSSPNLYGYTF	TGTGCCAGCAGCTCGCCGAACCTCTATGGCTACACCTTC
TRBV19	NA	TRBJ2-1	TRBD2	CASTVAGGPYNEQFF	TGTGCCAGTACCGTAGCGGGAGGCCCCTACAATGAGCAGTTCTTC
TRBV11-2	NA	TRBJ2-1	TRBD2	CASTPRSPGLAGAEQFF	TGTGCCAGCACGCCCAGGTCCCCGGGACTAGCGGGCGCCGAGCAGTTCTTC
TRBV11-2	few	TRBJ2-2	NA	CASSLVGRGRNGELFF	TGTGCCAGCAGCTTAGTTGGCCGGGGGCGTAACGGGGAGCTGTTTTTT
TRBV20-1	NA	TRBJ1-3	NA	CSARGRSGNTIYF	TGCAGTGCTAGGGGCAGGTCGGGAAACACCATATATTTT
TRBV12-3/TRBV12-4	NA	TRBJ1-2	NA	CASSPPSGYGYTF	TGTGCCAGCAGTCCTCCCAGCGGGTATGGCTACACCTTC
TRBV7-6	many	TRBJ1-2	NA	CASSPRETGLNGYTF	TGTGCCAGCAGCCCGAGAGAGACAGGATTAAATGGCTACACCTTC
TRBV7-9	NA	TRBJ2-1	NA	CASSSDKLYSYNEQFF	TGTGCCAGCAGCTCCGACAAGCTTTACTCCTACAATGAGCAGTTCTTC
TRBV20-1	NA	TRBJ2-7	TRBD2	CSARGGTSGPYF	TGCAGTGCTAGAGGAGGCACTAGCGGGCCCTACTTC
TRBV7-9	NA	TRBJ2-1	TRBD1	CASSLKGTGSYNEQFF	TGTGCCAGCAGCTTAAAGGGGACAGGGAGCTACAATGAGCAGTTCTTC
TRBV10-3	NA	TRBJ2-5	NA	CAISGQRDGETQYF	TGTGCCATCAGTGGGCAAAGGGACGGAGAGACCCAGTACTTC
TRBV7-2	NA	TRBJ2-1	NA	CASSLGRAPRGSYNEQFF	TGTGCCAGCAGCTTAGGGAGGGCCCCAAGGGGCTCCTACAATGAGCAGTTCTTC
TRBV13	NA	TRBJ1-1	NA	CASSLGPVGTEAFF	TGTGCCAGCAGCTTAGGTCCGGTAGGGACTGAAGCTTTCTTT
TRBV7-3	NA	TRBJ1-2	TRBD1	CASSLTEGARSGYTF	TGTGCCAGCAGCTTAACGGAGGGGGCCAGATCAGGCTACACCTTC
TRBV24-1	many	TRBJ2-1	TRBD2	CATSEPLAGAGLLEQFF	TGTGCCACCAGTGAACCCCTAGCGGGAGCTGGTCTCCTTGAGCAGTTCTTC
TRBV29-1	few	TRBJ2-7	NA	CSVAPSTGRAYEQYF	TGCAGCGTCGCACCAAGCACAGGGAGGGCCTACGAGCAGTACTTC
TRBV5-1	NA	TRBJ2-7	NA	CASSGDNDYEQYF	TGCGCCAGCAGCGGGGACAACGACTACGAGCAGTACTTC
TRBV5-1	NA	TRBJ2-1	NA	CASSWEPGTLVGSHEQFF	TGCGCCAGCAGCTGGGAACCCGGGACATTGGTCGGTTCCCATGAGCAGTTCTTC
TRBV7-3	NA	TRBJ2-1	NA	CASSFSGVLGEQFF	TGTGCCAGCAGCTTTTCAGGGGTTCTCGGTGAGCAGTTCTTC
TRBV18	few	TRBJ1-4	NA	CASSPGPAYEKLFF	TGTGCCAGCTCCCCAGGCCCCGCCTATGAAAAACTGTTTTTT
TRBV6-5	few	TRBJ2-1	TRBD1	CASSLDRGRNNEQFF	TGTGCCAGCAGTTTGGACAGGGGGCGCAACAATGAGCAGTTCTTC
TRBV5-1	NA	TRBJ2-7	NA	CASSLTGGDEQYF	TGCGCCAGCAGCTTAACAGGGGGGGACGAGCAGTACTTC
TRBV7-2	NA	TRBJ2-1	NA	CASSLVLLSSYNEQFF	TGTGCCAGCAGCTTAGTACTGCTAAGCTCCTACAATGAGCAGTTCTTC
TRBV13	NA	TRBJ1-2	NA	CASSFIGRDIYGYTF	TGTGCCAGCAGCTTTATTGGCAGGGACATCTATGGCTACACCTTC
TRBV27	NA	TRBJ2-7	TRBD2	CASSFRTREGYEQYF	TGTGCCAGCAGTTTCCGGACCCGGGAGGGCTACGAGCAGTACTTC
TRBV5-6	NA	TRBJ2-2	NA	CASSLQPRRELFF	TGTGCCAGCAGCTTACAACCCCGGCGGGAGCTGTTTTTT
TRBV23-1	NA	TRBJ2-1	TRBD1	CASSQSEGAQGHNEQFF	TGCGCCAGCAGTCAATCCGAGGGGGCGCAAGGCCACAATGAGCAGTTCTTC
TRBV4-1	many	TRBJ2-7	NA	CASSQDDQGSPSYEQYF	TGCGCCAGCAGCCAAGATGACCAAGGGAGCCCCTCCTACGAGCAGTACTTC
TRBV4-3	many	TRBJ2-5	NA	CARPRGKETQYF	TGCGCCCGCCCAAGGGGTAAAGAGACCCAGTACTTC